This TCR beta chain was sequenced during a study of cytomegalovirus exposure and HLA in healthy donors (dated 2017 in TCRdb). With regard to the full study: An earlier analysis of about 530 of the donors reported over 250 Gb of sequence data and roughly 120 million unique TCR beta sequences obtained from about 200 million T cells. An early release that covered more than 550 HLA-typed donors contained about 300 gigabases of sequencing data and some 87 million unique TCR sequences. Among the roughly 400 genotyped donors, under 90% belonged to the genetic ancestry cluster associated with self-reported Caucasian donors. The study aimed to test whether signatures of past pathogen exposure could be identified by cataloging public T cell receptors. The study profiled the T cell repertoires of about 720 subjects by immunosequencing and related them to cytomegalovirus serostatus. Along with the roughly 670-subject first cohort, a separate validation cohort of over 90 different subjects was used. To predict cytomegalovirus infection status, the study brought together high-throughput TCR immunosequencing, statistical association of individual TCRs with disease status, and machine learning. A later analysis re-analyzed previously published TCR beta repertoires from roughly 600 donors and added high-resolution HLA genotyping to study TCR occurrence patterns. Rather than drawing on any new phenotypic data, the later analysis identified candidate immune exposures from TCR beta sequences and the way those sequences occurred across donors. To decide whether each TCR beta V gene segment behaved as functional or pseudogenic, an earlier analysis of several hundred of the donors relied on high-throughput TCR beta sequencing. Donor age, sex, ethnicity and CMV serostatus were compiled together with the repertoire data. Genome-wide SNP genotypes for about 55% of the roughly 670 donors were used in a later genetic analysis, which treated that subset as a discovery cohort. Every discovery cohort repertoire had been produced on one sequencing platform. HLA typing covered class I and class II loci at four-digit resolution. The number of donors typed differed by locus, with about 629-640 for A, B, C, DRB1 and DQB1, around 520 for DQA1, 606 for DPA1, and some 440 for DPB1. A handful of DR-DQ haplotypes were handled as single units for association and clustering because linkage in the cohort was strong. Across 398 genotyped donors of the cohort, an average of roughly 250,000 unique TCR beta nucleotide sequences per donor were sequenced, and about a sixth of those sequences were non-productive. General findings and caveats noted by the study authors: A later genetic analysis reported fewer N-insertions in productive TCRs among donors in an Asian-associated ancestry cluster than the roughly 700-donor mean. According to the authors, the approach could potentially be generalized to other disease states and immunological phenotypes. Compared with equally common non-associated chains, HLA-associated TCR beta chains in a later analysis were more clonally expanded and had lower generation probabilities. In the study, 150 to 200 TCR beta chains were listed as associated with cytomegalovirus. This cohort had only TCR beta chains sequenced, and the lack of alpha or paired-chain data limited which features could be detected. V-gene and J-gene trimming of TCR beta chains was associated with a missense DCLRE1C variant in a later genetic analysis, and the association was replicated in an independent cohort. A further reported finding was that TCR beta sequences accurately predicted the HLA-A and HLA-B alleles for most subjects in the first cohort. A cluster of highly shared sequence variants was judged likely to represent a technical artifact of the sequencing pipeline. In vitro tests confirmed that three of the cytomegalovirus-associated TCR beta chains recognize cytomegalovirus antigens. Strong co-occurrence of HLA alleles, especially DR and DQ, made assigning TCR associations to individual alleles difficult. In a later analysis, several top co-occurrence clusters were reported to appear linked to parvovirus B19, influenza, CMV and Epstein-Barr virus. The classifier was reported to diagnose cytomegalovirus status with high specificity and sensitivity in both the original and validation cohorts. Roughly uniform sequencing depth across donors was assumed in presence/absence analyses, although this assumption may not hold. CMV serostatus was the only immune exposure information available for the cohort. Because some donors lacked HLA typing at each locus, the association tests relied only on the typed subset. In an earlier analysis of about 550 of the donors, most TCR beta V segments were observed in productive rearrangements about 87% or about 30% of the time, broadly matching IMGT annotations. A later analysis found that most CMV-associated TCR beta chains appeared HLA-restricted, with HLA associations seemingly driven largely by CMV exposure. According to a later analysis, TCR association rates differed among HLA loci, with DRB1 alleles showing the most associated TCRs and HLA-C alleles showing the fewest. A later analysis associated 15,000 or so TCR beta sequences with specific HLA alleles at a false discovery rate of 0.05. Because counts were too low, seventeen rarely observed V segments, including chromosome 9 orphons, were left out of the earlier analysis of about 620 of the donors. While some public TCRs were present in many individuals, most TCR sequences turned up only very rarely across donors. Correlated functional status among segregating V segments might be attributable to linkage disequilibrium, but an unknown experimental factor could not be ruled out.

The cohort consisted of hundreds of healthy bone marrow donors. At the time of sampling, every cohort member was nominally healthy, though immune exposures that went unrecorded were likely present. The donor was CMV seropositive and was included in the group of approximately 310 seropositive cohort members. Each donor provided a peripheral blood sample, and peripheral blood mononuclear cells were used for TCR beta sequencing. Genomic DNA was extracted from the blood cell samples with the Qiagen DNeasy Blood Extraction Kit. The library was generated by the immunoSEQ multiplex PCR assay. A mixture of 60 forward primers for TCR Vbeta segments and 13 reverse primers for TCR Jbeta segments was used in the multiplex PCR. The CDR3 region of rearranged TCR beta genes was amplified from genomic DNA by a multiplex PCR assay. The Illumina HiSeq System was used to sequence the amplified TCR beta libraries as 87-base-pair reads. Under the source paper's analysis protocol: In a later analysis, tens of millions of unique TCR beta chains were counted across the approximately 620 repertoires, and roughly 10 million of these chains were shared by at least two donors. A nearest-neighbor algorithm error-corrected the raw reads and collapsed the reads into unique sequences, merging closely related sequences to remove PCR and sequencing errors. CDR3 sequences were aligned to IMGT reference sequences to assign V, D and J gene segments. For a sequence to be retained, a match of at least six nucleotides to both a V gene segment and a J gene segment was required. Rearrangements were called productive when the CDR3 lacked stop codons and stayed in frame with V and J; all others were non-productive. CDR3 was defined according to IMGT convention as the region running from the second conserved V-encoded cysteine to the conserved J-encoded phenylalanine. Sequences without an unambiguous match to a single V gene segment were excluded from the earlier analysis of 500 to 700 of the donors. An earlier analysis of some 500 of the donors classified V segments as functional when productive rearrangements were above 56.7% and as segregating when the standard deviation between donors was above 5%. A statistical classification framework was built for diagnosing cytomegalovirus status from the catalog of TCR beta chain sequences. In a later analysis, V and J genes were assigned by comparing TCR nucleotide sequences against IMGT/GENE-DB human TR gene sequences. The TCRdist pipeline was used in a later analysis to assign CDR3 sequences and most-parsimonious VDJ recombination scenarios. In a later analysis, each TCR beta chain was defined by its CDR3 amino acid sequence together with its V-gene family, and reads lacking a unique V-gene family were excluded. In a later analysis, around 650 highly shared, low-generation-probability nucleotide sequences were removed to address suspected cross-contamination and a sequencing artifact. In a later analysis, a clonal expansion index for each public chain was calculated from normalized within-repertoire ranks of inferred template counts. Generation probabilities in a later analysis came from a VDJ recombination model fitted to out-of-frame rearrangements, and those results were checked against IGoR. In a later analysis, hypergeometric tests were used to score TCR-TCR, TCR-HLA and TCR-CMV co-occurrence, with a repertoire-size bias correction applied to TCR pairs. False discovery rates were estimated in a later analysis by permuting HLA or CMV assignments 20 times. In a later analysis, co-occurring TCRs were grouped with DBSCAN, and TCRdist sequence similarity was added when clustering was performed within HLA-allele-positive subsets. Repertoires with fewer than 30,000 or more than 120,000 public chains were left out of co-occurrence clustering, as were about 5 repertoires with anomalous nucleotide sharing. TCRdb provides this immuneACCESS table in a form limited to in-frame rearrangements. Some clones are lacking; in checked studies, under half of them reflect an unresolved V gene, and why the rest are absent is not known. The V and J calls and clone size were taken over from that table, and D and trimming were inferred from the DNA. The sample yields 90,000 to 120,000 clones; about 83% were counted once. The ten largest clones represent roughly 5.6% of the sample.

As to this clone: What this receptor recognizes is not known. No much larger clone exists at a distance of one base, and base qualities are not known.

This clonotype was sampled from a female donor in good health and CMV-seropositive. Sequencing was performed on PBMCs.

The nucleotides are TGCGCCAGCAGCCAGACTAGCGGGAGGGGGAATGAGCAGTTCTTC. Translated, it reads CASSQTSGRGNEQFF. The rearrangement joined TRBV5-1 to TRBJ2-1, and 14 junctional nucleotides match TRBD2. The CDR3 measures 15 amino acids from cysteine to phenylalanine. Of the read, only the CDR3 DNA is kept; its 45 bases are in frame from base 1. CDR1 and CDR2, looked up from the germline V gene, are SGHRS and YFSETQ. The junction shows trimming of 4 bases on V and 7 bases on J, and the gene matches do not reach 4 bases of it.